This record looks at one TCR beta chain sequence and its context. The data were obtained in a study of control samples from healthy donors and cancer patients. V gave up 7 bases and J gave up 8 bases, with 18 bases separating them. This CDR3 contains 14 residues. The germline V gene has CDR1 LGHNA and CDR2 YSLEER. Assay used: immunoSEQ multiplex PCR; TCRdb lists only in-frame clones, some missing. This table holds 150,000 or so clones, 93% found once. This TCR was recovered from a woman aged 55-70 years in good health. The rearrangement joins TRBV4-3 to TRBJ2-1; D perhaps matches TRBD2 (6 bases). Sequenced material: blood. This chain's CDR3 is CASKRGVGSYEQFF. The CDR3 DNA is TGCGCCAGCAAACGAGGGGTCGGGAGTTATGAGCAGTTCTTC.